The 9 T cell receptor beta chains given below trace back to one sample, sequenced in a study of response to subunit inactivated influenza vaccine. Via MiXCR, TCRdb re-called the RT-PCR reads, giving one row per CDR3 protein. The top ten clones hold under 10% of a sample with 200,000 to 300,000 distinct CDR3 sequences, 9% to 15% of them seen once. Material: non-naive T cells sorted from PBMCs, obtained about 14 days before vaccination. The receptor set was obtained from a man aged 50 or older who received an inactivated influenza vaccine.

This clonotype showed up just a few times. The rearrangement uses TRBV3-1 and TRBJ1-6; no reliable D call. Trimming took off 4 bases at V and 0 bases at J, with 13 bases between the two ends. CDR3 length: 17 residues. Germline-derived CDR1 and CDR2 are LGHDT and YNNKEL (reference sequence). CDR3 DNA sequence: TGTGCCAGCAGCCCGACTGTGCGGAGCTCCTATAATTCACCCCTCCACTTT. This translates into CASSPTVRSSYNSPLHF.

This clonotype was seen a few times. V usage is TRBV5-6 and J usage is TRBJ1-1; possibly TRBD1 for D (6 bases). Per the germline V gene, CDR1 is SGHDT and CDR2 is YYEEEE. The CDR3 is made up of 13 amino acids. The V end lost 0 bases, the J end lost 8 bases, and 11 bases lay between the germline ends. In nucleotides, the CDR3 is TGTGCCAGCAGCTTGGCCCGGGGGGGCGAAGCTTTCTTT. This gives the protein CASSLARGGEAFF.

This clonotype turned up a few times. The chain combines TRBV20-1 with TRBJ1-5, with 8 bases matching TRBD1. V gave up 0 bases and J gave up 3 bases; unmatched junction bases: 4. Germline assignment: CDR1 DFQATT and CDR2 SNEGSKA (reference sequence). This CDR3 has 15 amino acids. In DNA, the CDR3 is TGCAGTGCTAGAGAGGCTCAGGGGGCCAATCAGCCCCAGCATTTT. Its protein is CSAREAQGANQPQHF.

This clonotype was recorded many times. The chain employs TRBV20-1 and TRBJ2-7, with 8 bases aligning to TRBD2. CDR3 length equals 14 residues. V was clipped by 3 bases and J by 6 bases; unmatched bases: 10. Germline V gene lookup returns CDR1 DFQATT and CDR2 SNEGSKA (reference sequence). The CDR3 sequence: CSASPGGTGSEQYF. As DNA, the CDR3 is TGCAGTGCTAGTCCGGGAGGGACGGGAAGCGAGCAGTACTTC.

Only a few counts were recorded for this clonotype. The V and J genes are TRBV27 and TRBJ2-3; the D is unclear. The V gene lost 5 bases and the J gene lost 6 bases, with 18 bases spanning the gap. Germline values: CDR1 MNHEY, CDR2 SMNVEV (reference sequence). CDR3 length equals 15 residues. CDR3 region: CASSARADVVDTQYF. CDR3 coding DNA: TGTGCCAGCAGTGCTCGGGCCGATGTAGTTGATACGCAGTATTTT.

This clonotype was seen a few times. V usage is TRBV28 and J usage is TRBJ2-5, with D tentatively TRBD1 (5 bases). In germline, CDR1 is MDHEN, CDR2 SYDVKM. The V and J ends lost 2 bases and 5 bases respectively, with 12 bases between them. The CDR3 contains 14 residues. The CDR3 nucleotides are TGTGCCAGCAGTTTAAGGTCAGGGTGGGAGACCCAGTACTTC. It specifies CASSLRSGWETQYF.

The chain combines TRBV7-8 with TRBJ2-3; D not certain. With 1 base removed from V and 2 bases from J, the gap between germline ends came to 7 bases. Looked up from germline, CDR1 is SGHVS and CDR2 is FQNEAQ. This CDR3 has 14 residues. The CDR3 DNA is TGTGCCAGCAGCTTAGTACAGAACACAGATACGCAGTATTTT. Translated, it gives CASSLVQNTDTQYF.

The V call is TRBV10-3, the J call TRBJ2-1; D unresolved. CDR1 is ENHRY and CDR2 is SYGVKD in the germline V gene. The length of the CDR3 is 14 residues. V was shortened by 4 bases and J by 7 bases, with 14 bases between the two germline ends. In nucleotides, the CDR3 is TGTGCCATCAGTGGGCCCGGCCGGGCGAATGAGCAGTTCTTC. As protein: CAISGPGRANEQFF.

This clonotype has a count of ten or more. The chain uses TRBV20-1 and TRBJ1-6, with TRBD1 matching over 7 bases. Germline CDR1 DFQATT, CDR2 SNEGSKA (reference sequence). This CDR3 contains 13 residues. Losses at the gene ends were 5 bases for V and 7 bases for J; bases not matched to a gene: 5. In DNA form, the CDR3 reads TGCAGTGCTTTGGGACAGACCAATTCACCCCTCCACTTT. It is translated as CSALGQTNSPLHF.